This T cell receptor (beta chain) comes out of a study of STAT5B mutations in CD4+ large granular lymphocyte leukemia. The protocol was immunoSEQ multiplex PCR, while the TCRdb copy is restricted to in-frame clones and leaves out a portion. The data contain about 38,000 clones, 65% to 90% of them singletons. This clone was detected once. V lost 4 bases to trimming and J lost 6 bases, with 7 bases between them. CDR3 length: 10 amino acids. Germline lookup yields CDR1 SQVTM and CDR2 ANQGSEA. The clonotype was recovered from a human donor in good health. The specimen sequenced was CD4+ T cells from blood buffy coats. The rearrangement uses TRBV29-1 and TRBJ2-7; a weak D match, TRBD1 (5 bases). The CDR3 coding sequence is TGCAGCGTTGGGCAGGGCGAGCAGTACTTC. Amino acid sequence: CSVGQGEQYF.